Reported below is one TCR beta chain. Its cognate antigen is unknown. As processed by the authors: ImmunoSEQ yielded junction-only sequences lacking quality scores, so filtering differed. Assay: immunoSEQ multiplex PCR; the TCRdb copy retains only in-frame clones and omits some. From that table come the V and J calls and clone size; the DNA was used to work out D and trimming. Among roughly 590,000 clones listed, less than 97% were seen once. Naivety among CD8 cells was defined by CD45RO negativity and positive CCR7 selection, thereby excluding terminally differentiated effector memory CD45RA+ cells. This sample was included in a study of shared clonotypes between healthy human individuals. Whole-study context: In total, the donors were a couple of women and a few men aged 18 to 49. CD8 memory received one plate per donor, CD8 naive two, CD4 memory three and CD4 naive three.

Losses at the gene ends were 0 bases for V and 0 bases for J; bases not matched to a gene: 8. The germline gives CDR1 MGHRA, CDR2 YSYEKL. This CDR3 contains 18 residues. Study-wide points: Measured sharing among donors was expected to vary with sequencing depth.

This clonotype originated in a woman aged 25 to 45 in good health. Sequencing was done on a sample of naive CD8+ T cells sorted from blood. J is TRBJ1-5 and V is TRBV4-1; the match to TRBD1 covers 7 bases. The CDR3 sequence: CASSQDWTGVHSNQPQHF. CDR3 bases: TGCGCCAGCAGCCAAGACTGGACAGGAGTTCATAGCAATCAGCCCCAGCATTTT.